This TCR beta chain came from a study of siplizumab effects on memory and regulatory T cells. The method was immunoSEQ multiplex PCR; TCRdb's version includes in-frame clones alone and lacks a portion of them. The data show some 99,000 clones, about 91% seen once. Losses at the gene ends were 7 bases for V and 6 bases for J; bases not matched to a gene: 5. Germline V gives CDR1 SEHNR, CDR2 FQNEAQ (reference sequence). The CDR3 contains 14 residues. Notes on this clone: Its target is not known.

Findings and caveats of the study: Only a minority of proliferating CD4+ or CD8+ clones had an assignable naive or memory phenotype, with roughly 80-97% lacking one.

The gene calls are TRBV7-9 and TRBJ2-1; TRBD2 matches at 11 bases. The clonotype comes from a human donor in good health. Sequenced input: Tregs sorted from blood. The DNA for the CDR3 is TGTGCCAGCACAGGGACTAGCGGAGTCAATGAGCAGTTCTTC. The encoded protein is CASTGTSGVNEQFF.